These T cell receptor beta chains were read from a single sample in a study of blood T cell repertoires in COVID-19. The table came from immunoSEQ multiplex PCR; TCRdb's copy has only in-frame clones and leaves some out. Among over 200,000 clones listed, less than 85% were seen once. The sample taken for sequencing was peripheral blood. The receptors originated from a woman at least 80 years old with COVID-19, enrolled during active disease. The CDR3 runs from the conserved cysteine through the conserved F or W. Fields, in order: V gene, D gene, CDR3 length, clone size, J gene, CDR3 protein, CDR3 DNA. D genes are given only for firm matches. Size values are once, few and many counts, or a class for expanded clones, and some rows have none.

TRBV7-6	TRBD1	15	-	TRBJ1-2	CASSLGGQINYGYTF	TGTGCCAGCAGCTTAGGGGGACAGATTAACTATGGCTACACCTTC
TRBV7-3	TRBD1	13	-	TRBJ1-5	CASSTGGGQPQHF	TGTGCCAGTTCGACAGGGGGCGGTCAGCCCCAGCATTTT
TRBV19	-	16	-	TRBJ1-5	CASSIGGGSSNQPQHF	TGTGCCAGTAGTATAGGGGGAGGGTCGAGCAATCAGCCCCAGCATTTT
TRBV7-6	TRBD1	15	few	TRBJ2-5	CASSLADRGRETQYF	TGTGCCAGCAGCTTAGCCGACAGGGGGAGGGAGACCCAGTACTTC
TRBV28	-	16	-	TRBJ1-1	CASSRRAGSPNTEAFF	TGTGCCAGCAGCCGTCGTGCGGGGAGTCCTAACACTGAAGCTTTCTTT
TRBV6-5	-	12	-	TRBJ1-3	CASRNPGNTIYF	TGTGCCAGCAGAAATCCGGGAAACACCATATATTTT
TRBV10-3	TRBD2	14	few	TRBJ2-3	CATISGSFTDTQYF	TGTGCCACAATTAGCGGGAGCTTTACAGATACGCAGTATTTT
TRBV18	TRBD1	16	-	TRBJ1-1	CASSPLGGTGRPEAFF	TGTGCCAGCTCACCACTCGGCGGGACAGGGCGTCCTGAAGCTTTCTTT
TRBV21-1	-	19	-	TRBJ2-1	CASKPTSVSGPLRNNEQFF	TGTGCCAGCAAGCCAACCTCCGTTTCTGGGCCGTTACGCAACAATGAGCAGTTCTTC
TRBV18	TRBD1	13	few	TRBJ2-7	CATGQGSSYEQYF	TGTGCCACCGGACAGGGTAGCTCCTACGAGCAGTACTTC